Listed here are 16 T cell receptor beta chains from one sample, sequenced in a study of cytomegalovirus exposure and HLA in healthy donors. PCR involved 60 Vbeta and 13 Jbeta primers. Assay used: immunoSEQ multiplex PCR; TCRdb lists only in-frame clones, some missing. This sample has 250,000 to 350,000 clones; roughly 89% occur once, and the top ten carry roughly 4%. Sequencing was carried out using PBMCs. The receptor source for this set is a man aged 40-55 years in good health and CMV-seropositive.

CDR3 nucleotide sequence: TGTGCCAGCAGCTCGAACCCGGGACTAGCGGGAGATACGCAGTATTTT. This sequence encodes CASSSNPGLAGDTQYF. The V call is TRBV7-3, the J call TRBJ2-3; 12 bases map to TRBD2. CDR3 length equals 16 residues. Germline CDR1 SGHTA, CDR2 FQGTGA. The ends lost 4 bases at V and 5 bases at J; junction bases unmatched: 7.

The chain recombines TRBV28 with TRBJ2-3; perhaps TRBD1 as D (6 bases). The germline V gene encodes CDR1 MDHEN and CDR2 SYDVKM. This CDR3 is 17 amino acids long. Trimming took 8 bases from V and 2 from J, leaving 23 bases between them. DNA for the CDR3: TGTGCCAGCCAGAGAGTCAGTTCGAGGGGGTACACAGATACGCAGTATTTT. This gives the protein CASQRVSSRGYTDTQYF.

This sequence joins TRBV4-1 and TRBJ2-7; 9 positions match TRBD2. The CDR3 is made up of 15 amino acids. Trimming took 1 base from V and 2 from J; bases not matched to a gene: 3. Germline CDR1 is MGHRA and CDR2 is YSYEKL. In DNA form, the CDR3 reads TGCGCCAGCAGCCAAGCGGGACTAGCTGCCTACGAGCAGTACTTC. The encoded protein is CASSQAGLAAYEQYF.

In nucleotides, the CDR3 is TGTGCCAGCAACCGCTACAGGGGGCGAACCTACGAGCAGTACTTC. It is translated as CASNRYRGRTYEQYF. This chain links TRBV28 with TRBJ2-7, with 9 nucleotides matching TRBD1. Trimming took 7 bases from V and 2 from J; bases not matched to a gene: 9. Germline values: CDR1 MDHEN, CDR2 SYDVKM. This CDR3 has 15 amino acids.

The rearrangement links TRBV11-2 to TRBJ2-7; no clear D gene. The V gene lost 6 bases and the J gene lost 4 bases, with 7 bases spanning the gap. The CDR3 consists of 11 residues. CDR1 is SGHAT, CDR2 FQNNGV, per germline. The CDR3 DNA sequence: TGTGCCAGCAGTGCCAGTTACGAGCAGTACTTC. This gives the protein CASSASYEQYF.

V is TRBV30 and J is TRBJ1-1, with D possibly TRBD1 on 5 matching bases. The CDR3 has 14 amino acids. Trimming stripped 4 bases from V and 0 bases from J, with 12 bases between. Germline CDR1 is GTSNPN and CDR2 is SVGIG (reference sequence). The CDR3 DNA reads as TGTGCCTGGAATGAAAACAGGCTGAACACTGAAGCTTTCTTT. Its protein product is CAWNENRLNTEAFF. Full variable domain (remainder filled in from reference TRBV30 and TRBJ1-1): SQTIHQWPATLVQPVGSPLSLECTVEGTSNPNLYWYRQAAGRGLQLLFYSVGIGQISSEVPQNLSASRPQDRQFILSSKKLLLSDSGFYLCAWNENRLNTEAFFGQGTRLTVV.

The DNA of the CDR3 is TGTGCCAGTTTCAAACCAGCCGGGACAGGGAACACCGGGGAGCTGTTTTTT. It is translated as CASFKPAGTGNTGELFF. The chain links TRBV19 to TRBJ2-2; 8 positions agree with TRBD1. The CDR3 extends over 17 amino acids. V was pared by 8 bases and J by 1 base, with 12 bases of the junction left unmatched. Germline loops: CDR1 LNHDA, CDR2 SQIVND (reference sequence). The whole variable domain, remainder taken from reference TRBV19 and TRBJ2-2, is DGGITQSPKYLFRKEGQNVTLSCEQNLNHDAMYWYRQDPGQGLRLIYYSQIVNDFQKGDIAEGYSVSREKKESFPLTVTSAQKNPTAFYLCASFKPAGTGNTGELFFGEGSRLTVL.

Details on this clone: The junction shows a germline mismatch at one end, possibly a read error. V gene TRBV5-4 combines with J gene TRBJ1-2, with no clear D. In germline, CDR1 is SGHNT, CDR2 YYREEE (reference sequence). This CDR3 region has 11 residues. The CDR3 is CASSIGSQLTF. CDR3 sequence (DNA): TGTGCCAGCAGTATCGGGAGCCAGCTAACTTTC. Using reference TRBV5-4 and TRBJ1-2 for the parts outside the CDR3, the full variable domain is ETGVTQSPTHLIKTRGQQVTLRCSSQSGHNTVSWYQQALGQGPQFIFQYYREEENGRGNFPPRFSGLQFPNYSSELNVNALELDDSALYLCASSIGSQLTFGSGTRLTVV.

This clone occurred once. The chain carries TRBV7-6 and TRBJ2-1; possible D gene TRBD2, 5 bases. Germline V gene data show CDR1 as SGHVS and CDR2 as FNYEAQ. Trimming took off 2 bases at V and 7 bases at J, with 9 bases between the two ends. This CDR3 spans 13 amino acids. Here the CDR3 DNA reads TGTGCCAGCAGCTTAAAGATAGCGAATGAGCAGTTCTTC. Protein sequence: CASSLKIANEQFF.

The genes are TRBV2 and TRBJ1-1, with TRBD1 matching over 9 bases. CDR3 length: 16 amino acids. CDR1 and CDR2 from the germline V gene are SNHLY and FYNNEI. Trimming removed 7 bases from V and 3 bases from J; junction bases left unmatched: 12. CDR3 sequence (DNA): TGTGCCAGCATGCCGGGACAGGGAAGGGTTGACACTGAAGCTTTCTTT. This encodes CASMPGQGRVDTEAFF.

This clone was seen once. This chain uses TRBV18 with TRBJ1-1, with D uncertain. Germline V gene sequence: CDR1 KGHSH, CDR2 LQKENI. The V end lost 2 bases, the J end lost 0 bases, and 13 bases lay between the germline ends. CDR3 length: 16 residues. CDR3 sequence (DNA): TGTGCCAGCTCACCAGCGTCTAGCACAGTGAACACTGAAGCTTTCTTT. This gives the protein CASSPASSTVNTEAFF.

The chain recombines TRBV11-2 with TRBJ2-3, with D tentatively TRBD1 (5 bases). Deletions cut 2 bases from V and 4 bases from J, with 10 bases between. This CDR3 region has 14 residues. CDR1 is SGHAT, CDR2 FQNNGV, per germline. The CDR3 sequence is CASSLSAGSDTQYF. The CDR3 nucleotides read TGTGCCAGCAGCTTATCCGCAGGGTCAGATACGCAGTATTTT.

The chain is built from TRBV27 and TRBJ1-4; D possibly corresponds to TRBD1 (6 bases). Trimming shortened V by 3 bases and J by 3 bases, and 14 bases separated the two germline ends. The length of the CDR3 is 16 residues. Germline V gene sequence: CDR1 MNHEY, CDR2 SMNVEV (reference sequence). CDR3 sequence reads: CASSLVRGAANEKLFF. DNA for the CDR3: TGTGCCAGCAGTTTGGTCAGGGGCGCAGCTAATGAAAAACTGTTTTTT. The full variable domain, completed using reference TRBV27 and TRBJ1-4, is EAQVTQNPRYLITVTGKKLTVTCSQNMNHEYMSWYRQDPGLGLRQIYYSMNVEVTDKGDVPEGYKVSRKEKRNFPLILESPSPNQTSLYFCASSLVRGAANEKLFFGSGTQLSVL.

J is TRBJ2-7 and V is TRBV7-8, with 8 bases that match TRBD2. CDR1 and CDR2 (germline): SGHVS, FQNEAQ. With 3 bases clipped from V and 2 bases from J, the junction kept 6 bases outside the gene matches. The CDR3 is 15 amino acids. CDR3 in DNA: TGTGCCAGCAGCTTCCCCGGGAGGGCCGCCTACGAGCAGTACTTC. Its protein product is CASSFPGRAAYEQYF.

This chain links TRBV30 with TRBJ2-7, with 7 bases matching TRBD1. V was pared by 1 base and J by 4 bases, with 4 bases of the junction left unmatched. In germline, CDR1 is GTSNPN, CDR2 SVGIG (reference sequence). The CDR3 contains 13 residues. The CDR3 loop reads CAWSGDREYEQYF. The CDR3 nucleotides are TGTGCCTGGAGTGGTGACAGGGAGTACGAGCAGTACTTC.

V is TRBV23-1 and J is TRBJ2-1; 14 nucleotides line up with TRBD2. TRBV23-1 is noted as an ORF with a role that remains uncertain. CDR3 length: 16 residues. Trimming at V came to 5 bases and at J to 4 bases, leaving 4 bases not matched to a gene. CDR3 sequence (DNA): TGCGCCAGCAGTGGGACTAGCGGGAGCCCATACAATGAGCAGTTCTTC. Translation: CASSGTSGSPYNEQFF.